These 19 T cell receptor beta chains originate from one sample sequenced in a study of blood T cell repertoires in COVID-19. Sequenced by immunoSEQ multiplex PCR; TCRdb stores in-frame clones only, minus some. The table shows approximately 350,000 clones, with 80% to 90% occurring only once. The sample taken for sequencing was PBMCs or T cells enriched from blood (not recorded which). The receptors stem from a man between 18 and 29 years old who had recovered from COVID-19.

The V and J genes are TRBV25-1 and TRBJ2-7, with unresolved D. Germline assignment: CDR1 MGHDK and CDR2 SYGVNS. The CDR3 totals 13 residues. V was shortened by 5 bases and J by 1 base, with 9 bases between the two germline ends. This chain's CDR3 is CASSHPRSYEQYF. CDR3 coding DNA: TGTGCCAGCAGTCATCCGCGGTCCTACGAGCAGTACTTC.

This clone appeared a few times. CDR3 bases: TGTGCCAGTAACCCAGGGAAGGGGTATGGCTACACCTTC. It yields the protein CASNPGKGYGYTF. The chain joins TRBV19 to TRBJ1-2; maybe TRBD1 (5 bases). Germline-derived CDR1 and CDR2 are LNHDA and SQIVND (reference sequence). There are 13 residues in the CDR3. Trimming pared 7 bases from V and 5 bases from J, leaving 14 bases between.

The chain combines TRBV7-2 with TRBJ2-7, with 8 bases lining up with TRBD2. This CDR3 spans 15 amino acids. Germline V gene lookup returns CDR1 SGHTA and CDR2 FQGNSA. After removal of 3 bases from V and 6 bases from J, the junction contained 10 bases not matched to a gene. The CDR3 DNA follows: TGTGCCAGCAGCTTCTATAGCGGGACCTTGGGCGAGCAGTACTTC. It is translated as CASSFYSGTLGEQYF. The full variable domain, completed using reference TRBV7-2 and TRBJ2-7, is GAGVSQSPSNKVTEKGKDVELRCDPISGHTALYWYRQSLGQGLEFLIYFQGNSAPDKSGLPSDRFSAERTGGSVSTLTIQRTQQEDSAVYLCASSFYSGTLGEQYFGPGTRLTVT.

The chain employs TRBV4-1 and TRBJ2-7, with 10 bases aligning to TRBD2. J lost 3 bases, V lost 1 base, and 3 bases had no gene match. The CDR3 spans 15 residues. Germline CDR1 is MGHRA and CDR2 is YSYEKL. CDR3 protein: CASSQGPSGSYEQYF. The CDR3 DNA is TGCGCCAGCAGCCAAGGACCTAGCGGGAGCTACGAGCAGTACTTC.

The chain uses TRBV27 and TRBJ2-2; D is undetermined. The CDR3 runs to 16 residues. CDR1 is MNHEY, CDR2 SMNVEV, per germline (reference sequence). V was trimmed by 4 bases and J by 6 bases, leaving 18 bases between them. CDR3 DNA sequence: TGTGCCAGCAGTTCCCGCGGTCGACCTGTGCCCGGGGAGCTGTTTTTT. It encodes CASSSRGRPVPGELFF.

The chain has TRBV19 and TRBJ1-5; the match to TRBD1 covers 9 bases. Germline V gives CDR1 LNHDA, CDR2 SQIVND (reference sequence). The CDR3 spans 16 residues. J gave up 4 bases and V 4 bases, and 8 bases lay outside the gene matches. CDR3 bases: TGTGCCAGTAGTAACAGACAGGGGGTCGAAAATCAGCCCCAGCATTTT. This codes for CASSNRQGVENQPQHF.

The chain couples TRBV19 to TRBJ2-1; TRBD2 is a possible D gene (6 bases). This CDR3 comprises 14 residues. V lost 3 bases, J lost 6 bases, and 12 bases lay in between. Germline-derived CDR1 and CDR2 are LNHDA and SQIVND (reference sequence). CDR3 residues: CASSMGRGLNEQFF. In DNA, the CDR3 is TGTGCCAGTAGTATGGGACGGGGACTCAATGAGCAGTTCTTC.

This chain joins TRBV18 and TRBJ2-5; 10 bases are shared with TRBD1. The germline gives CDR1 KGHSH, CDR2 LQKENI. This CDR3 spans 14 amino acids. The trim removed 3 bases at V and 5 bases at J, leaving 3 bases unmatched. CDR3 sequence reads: CASSPTGGSETQYF. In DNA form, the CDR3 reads TGTGCCAGCTCACCGACAGGGGGCTCGGAGACCCAGTACTTC.

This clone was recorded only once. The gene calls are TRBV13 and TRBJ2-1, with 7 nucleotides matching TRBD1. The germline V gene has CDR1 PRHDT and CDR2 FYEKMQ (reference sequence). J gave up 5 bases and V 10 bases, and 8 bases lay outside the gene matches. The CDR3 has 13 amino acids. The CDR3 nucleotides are TGTGCCACTCTCCGGGACAGCAACAATGAGCAGTTCTTC. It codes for CATLRDSNNEQFF.

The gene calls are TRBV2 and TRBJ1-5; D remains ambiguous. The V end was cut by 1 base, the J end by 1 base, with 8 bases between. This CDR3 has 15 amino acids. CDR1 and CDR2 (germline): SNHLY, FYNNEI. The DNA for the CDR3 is TGTGCCAGCAGTGAAGGGGCAGACAGCAATCAGCCCCAGCATTTT. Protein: CASSEGADSNQPQHF.

The CDR3 is CASSPPGLAGGPALNTGELFF. The CDR3 DNA reads as TGTGCCAGTAGCCCGCCGGGACTAGCGGGAGGGCCTGCATTGAACACCGGGGAGCTGTTTTTT. The V and J genes are TRBV19 and TRBJ2-2; 16 bases line up with TRBD2. Germline V gives CDR1 LNHDA, CDR2 SQIVND (reference sequence). CDR3 length: 21 residues. The V and J ends lost 6 bases and 1 base, in that order; junction bases with no gene match: 14.

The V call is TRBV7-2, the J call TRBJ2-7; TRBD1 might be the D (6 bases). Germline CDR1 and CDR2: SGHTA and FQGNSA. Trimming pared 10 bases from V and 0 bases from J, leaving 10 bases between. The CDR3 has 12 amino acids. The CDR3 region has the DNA TGTGCCACAAGGACAGACTCCTACGAGCAGTACTTC. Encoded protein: CATRTDSYEQYF.

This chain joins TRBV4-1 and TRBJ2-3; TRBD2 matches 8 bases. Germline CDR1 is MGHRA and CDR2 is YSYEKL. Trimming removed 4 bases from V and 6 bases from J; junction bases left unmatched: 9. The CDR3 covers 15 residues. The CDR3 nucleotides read TGCGCCAGCAGCCTCCCAGCGGGAGTTATGGATACGCAGTATTTT. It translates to CASSLPAGVMDTQYF.

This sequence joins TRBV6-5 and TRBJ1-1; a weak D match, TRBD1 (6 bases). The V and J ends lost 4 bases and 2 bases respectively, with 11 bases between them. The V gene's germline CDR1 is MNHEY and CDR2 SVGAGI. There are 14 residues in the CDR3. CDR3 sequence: CASSLQGANTEAFF. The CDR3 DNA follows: TGTGCCAGCAGTTTACAGGGAGCAAACACTGAAGCTTTCTTT.

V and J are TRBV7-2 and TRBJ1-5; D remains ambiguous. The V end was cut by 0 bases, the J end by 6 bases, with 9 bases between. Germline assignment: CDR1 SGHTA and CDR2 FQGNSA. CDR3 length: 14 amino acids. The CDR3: CASSLATSGQPQHF. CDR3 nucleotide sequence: TGTGCCAGCAGCTTAGCAACATCTGGTCAGCCCCAGCATTTT.

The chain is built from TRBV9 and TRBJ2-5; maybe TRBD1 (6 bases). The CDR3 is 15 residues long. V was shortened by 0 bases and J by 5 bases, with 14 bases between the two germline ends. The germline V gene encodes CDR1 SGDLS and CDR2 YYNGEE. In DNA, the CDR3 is TGTGCCAGCAGCGTAGATCCAGGGGCTAGGGAGACCCAGTACTTC. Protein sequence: CASSVDPGARETQYF.

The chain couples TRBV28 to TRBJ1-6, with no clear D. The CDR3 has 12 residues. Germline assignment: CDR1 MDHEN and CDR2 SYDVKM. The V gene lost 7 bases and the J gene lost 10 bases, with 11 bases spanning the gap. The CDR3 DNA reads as TGTGCCAGCATGCGTGAGGGCTCACCCCTCCACTTT. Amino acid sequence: CASMREGSPLHF.

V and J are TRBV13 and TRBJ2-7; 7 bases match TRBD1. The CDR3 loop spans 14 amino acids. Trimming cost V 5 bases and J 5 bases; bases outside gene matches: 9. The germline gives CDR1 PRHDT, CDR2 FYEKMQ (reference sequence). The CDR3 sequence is CASSRRQGANEQYF. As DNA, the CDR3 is TGTGCCAGCAGCAGAAGACAGGGTGCCAACGAGCAGTACTTC.

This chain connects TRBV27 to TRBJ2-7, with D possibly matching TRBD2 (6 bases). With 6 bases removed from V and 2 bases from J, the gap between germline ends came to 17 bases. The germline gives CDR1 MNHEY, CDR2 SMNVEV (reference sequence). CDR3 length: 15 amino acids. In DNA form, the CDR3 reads TGTGCCAGCAGACTTATCGGGACTGAAGCCTACGAGCAGTACTTC. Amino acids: CASRLIGTEAYEQYF.